Listed here are 20 T cell receptor beta chains from one sample, sequenced in a study of T cells in Graves' hyperthyroidism and ophthalmopathy. TCR beta CDR3 region amplification was performed from RNA transcripts. First-round RT-PCR of the TCR CDR3 relied on the HTBI primer set. TCRdb re-called the multiplex PCR reads through MiXCR, storing one row per CDR3 protein. The table lists some 740,000 distinct CDR3 sequences, 14% of them singletons, with roughly 10% in the top ten. Sequenced: blood. These receptor sequences come from a woman between 18 and 29 years old with Graves' hyperthyroidism.

Only a few counts were recorded for this clonotype. This chain connects TRBV5-1 to TRBJ2-5; TRBD2 aligns across 8 bases. Per germline, CDR1 SGHRS and CDR2 YFSETQ. The CDR3 sequence is 15 residues long. After removal of 0 bases from V and 5 bases from J, the junction contained 6 bases not matched to a gene. CDR3 coding DNA: TGCGCCAGCAGCTTGGGGAGCGGGAGTCGGGAGACCCAGTACTTC. Its translation: CASSLGSGSRETQYF.

This clonotype appeared many times. V is TRBV28 and J is TRBJ1-1; 11 bases align to TRBD1. Trimming took 6 bases from V and 0 from J; bases not matched to a gene: 6. This CDR3 has 16 residues. The germline V gene encodes CDR1 MDHEN and CDR2 SYDVKM. The CDR3 region has the DNA TGTGCCAGCAGCTACGGGACAGGGGGGCTGAACACTGAAGCTTTCTTT. Protein product: CASSYGTGGLNTEAFF.

In this sample, this clonotype turned up a few times. The chain has TRBV28 and TRBJ2-2; D is undetermined. V was pared by 3 bases and J by 6 bases, with 8 bases between. Germline CDR1 reads MDHEN; CDR2 reads SYDVKM. There are 13 residues in the CDR3. In nucleotides, the CDR3 is TGTGCCAGCAGTTTTAGTAGCTCCGGGGAGCTGTTTTTT. It yields the protein CASSFSSSGELFF. Full variable domain (missing parts from reference TRBV28 and TRBJ2-2): DVKVTQSSRYLVKRTGEKVFLECVQDMDHENMFWYRQDPGLGLRLIYFSYDVKMKEKGDIPEGYSVSREKKERFSLILESASTNQTSMYLCASSFSSSGELFFGEGSRLTVL.

This sequence joins TRBV10-3 and TRBJ2-1; 11 bases map to TRBD2. Germline-derived CDR1 and CDR2 are ENHRY and SYGVKD. V gave up 5 bases and J gave up 12 bases; unmatched junction bases: 12. The CDR3 spans 15 residues. The CDR3 DNA sequence: TGTGCCATCAGTTTGACTAGCGGGATTAAGGCTGGGCAGTTCTTC. Its translation is CAISLTSGIKAGQFF.

This clonotype was observed at least ten times. V and J are TRBV6-2 or TRBV6-3 and TRBJ2-1, with D possibly being TRBD2 (6 bases). The CDR3 runs to 16 residues. V was pared by 0 bases and J by 0 bases, with 9 bases between. CDR1 is MNHEY and CDR2 is SVGEGT in the germline V gene. The CDR3 nucleotides are TGTGCCAGCAGTTACTCGGGCGGGGTCTCCTACAATGAGCAGTTCTTC. It translates to CASSYSGGVSYNEQFF.

In this sample, this clonotype turned up many times. This CDR3 is CASSDSPPWGMNTEAFF. CDR3 DNA sequence: TGTGCCAGCAGTGACTCGCCTCCTTGGGGAATGAACACTGAAGCTTTCTTT. The chain has TRBV6-4 and TRBJ1-1, with D hard to call. Germline V lookup: CDR1 MRHNA, CDR2 SNTAGT. V was cut by 0 bases and J by 0 bases, with 14 bases left in between. This CDR3 contains 17 residues.

The gene calls are TRBV4-1 and TRBJ1-5; D is undetermined. From germline, CDR1 is MGHRA and CDR2 YSYEKL. The CDR3 runs to 16 residues. Trimming took off 1 base at V and 0 bases at J, with 10 bases between the two ends. The CDR3 sequence is CASSQGGGHSNQPQHF. For the CDR3, the DNA is TGCGCCAGCAGCCAAGGTGGAGGGCATAGCAATCAGCCCCAGCATTTT.

The chain carries TRBV4-2 and TRBJ2-5; TRBD2 matches 9 bases. Looked up from germline, CDR1 is LGHNA and CDR2 is YNFKEQ. The trim removed 1 base at V and 2 bases at J, leaving 14 bases unmatched. This CDR3 region has 19 residues. CDR3: CASSQVFSLLAGKQETQYF. The DNA of the CDR3 is TGTGCCAGCAGCCAAGTTTTCTCCCTCCTAGCGGGGAAACAAGAGACCCAGTACTTC.

The chain combines TRBV9 with TRBJ2-5; 10 bases align to TRBD1. With V trimmed by 1 base and J by 5 bases, 2 bases remained unmatched. Germline lookup yields CDR1 SGDLS and CDR2 YYNGEE. The CDR3 length is 14 residues. Here the CDR3 reads CASSVSGQGETQYF. CDR3 sequence (DNA): TGTGCCAGCAGCGTATCGGGACAGGGGGAGACCCAGTACTTC.

This clonotype was recorded many times. The DNA for the CDR3 is TGCAGTGCTAGAGAGGGAGCGCGAGGGCCCAGGAGTGAGCAGTTCTTC. Amino acid sequence: CSAREGARGPRSEQFF. J is TRBJ2-1 and V is TRBV20-1; possibly TRBD2 for D (5 bases). V was cut by 0 bases and J by 9 bases, with 21 bases left in between. The CDR3 sequence is 16 residues long. The germline CDR1 and CDR2 sequences are DFQATT and SNEGSKA (reference sequence).

This clonotype has at least ten counts. The chain has TRBV30 and TRBJ1-6; 7 bases map to TRBD1. V lost 0 bases, J lost 7 bases, and 6 bases stayed unmatched. CDR3 length: 15 residues. Germline assignment: CDR1 GTSNPN and CDR2 SVGIG (reference sequence). The chain's CDR3 is CAWSVLGDSNSPLHF. The CDR3 DNA reads as TGTGCCTGGAGTGTACTGGGGGACAGCAATTCACCCCTCCACTTT.

This chain links TRBV6-1 with TRBJ2-7, with D uncertain. The CDR3 extends over 14 amino acids. Trimming removed 5 bases at V and 6 bases at J, with 17 bases between. From germline, CDR1 is MNHNS and CDR2 SASEGT. The CDR3 DNA follows: TGTGCCAGCAGTTCGCAGAGGAAGATGACCGAGCAGTACTTC. Residues: CASSSQRKMTEQYF.

About this clonotype itself: At one end the junction does not follow the germline gene, possibly because of a read error. V and J are TRBV20-1 and TRBJ1-2, with 7 bases lining up with TRBD1. CDR3 size: 15 residues. Germline loops: CDR1 DFQATT, CDR2 SNEGSKA (reference sequence). Written as DNA, the CDR3 is TGCTGTGCTAGAGCTAAGACAGGGTTTGGCTATGGCTACACCTTC. The encoded protein is CCARAKTGFGYGYTF.

This clonotype was seen a few times. This chain's CDR3 is CASSENPDRSGEQYF. As DNA, the CDR3 is TGTGCCAGCAGCGAAAACCCCGACAGATCCGGCGAGCAGTACTTC. The chain has TRBV7-9 and TRBJ2-7; tentative D call: TRBD1 (5 bases). Germline V gene data show CDR1 as SEHNR and CDR2 as FQNEAQ (reference sequence). CDR3 length equals 15 residues. Trimming cost V 5 bases and J 6 bases, with 20 bases left between them.

This clonotype was seen at least ten times. The chain uses TRBV4-3 and TRBJ2-7; D is ambiguous. Germline CDR1 and CDR2: LGHNA and YSLEER. The CDR3 has 15 amino acids. V shed 4 bases and J shed 2 bases, with 15 bases lying between them. The CDR3 reads CASSPSRVGTYEQYF. CDR3 in DNA: TGCGCCAGCAGCCCTTCTCGGGTTGGCACCTACGAGCAGTACTTC.

This clonotype was detected a few times. V usage is TRBV27 and J usage is TRBJ1-1; tentative D call: TRBD1 (5 bases). The length of the CDR3 is 14 residues. From germline, CDR1 is MNHEY and CDR2 SMNVEV (reference sequence). The germline V and J ends were trimmed by 7 bases and 0 bases, with 12 bases remaining between them. The CDR3 sequence is CASTNGTVNTEAFF. The CDR3 region has the DNA TGTGCCAGCACAAACGGGACGGTGAACACTGAAGCTTTCTTT.

This clonotype was counted many times. The chain links TRBV30 to TRBJ1-5, with TRBD1 matching 7 bases. V was clipped by 1 base and J by 5 bases; unmatched bases: 14. CDR1 and CDR2 from the germline V gene are GTSNPN and SVGIG (reference sequence). This CDR3 comprises 17 residues. The CDR3 region is CAWSAFQGDSWDQPQHF. The CDR3 DNA reads TGTGCCTGGAGTGCATTCCAGGGGGACAGTTGGGATCAGCCCCAGCATTTT.

CDR3 sequence (DNA): TGTGCCAGTAGTTCCCACACAGGCTATAATATTGAGCAGTTCTTC. Protein sequence: CASSSHTGYNIEQFF. The J gene is TRBJ2-1, the V gene TRBV19; D perhaps matches TRBD1 (5 bases). V shed 5 bases and J shed 9 bases, with 20 bases lying between them. CDR1 and CDR2 (germline): LNHDA, SQIVND (reference sequence). The CDR3 length is 15 residues.

This clonotype has a count of ten or more. The chain combines TRBV6-1 with TRBJ2-1; 11 nucleotides line up with TRBD1. This CDR3 spans 15 amino acids. Germline V gene data show CDR1 as MNHNS and CDR2 as SASEGT. V shed 6 bases and J 10 bases; nucleotides not matched to a gene: 11. CDR3 bases: TGTGCCAGCAGCCTTGCCGGACAGGGGGCTCGGGAGCAGTTCTTC. As protein: CASSLAGQGAREQFF.

This clonotype was picked up many times. This chain connects TRBV28 to TRBJ1-5; no definite D call. Trimming pared 5 bases from V and 0 bases from J, leaving 11 bases between. The CDR3 extends over 15 amino acids. Germline CDR1 reads MDHEN; CDR2 reads SYDVKM. The CDR3 loop is CASSPHRLSNQPQHF. The CDR3 coding sequence is TGTGCCAGCAGTCCCCACCGTCTTAGCAATCAGCCCCAGCATTTT.